The 32 T cell receptor beta chains given below trace back to one sample, sequenced in a study of response to subunit inactivated influenza vaccine. One entry per CDR3 protein, called by TCRdb with MiXCR from the RT-PCR reads. Seen here are 600,000 to 850,000 distinct CDR3 sequences, around 15% observed once, and the top ten hold around 7.6%. Specimen: PBMCs from blood, collected approximately 15 days before vaccination. The receptors derive from a man aged 50-60 years who received an inactivated influenza vaccine.

This clonotype turned up a few times. The genes are TRBV12-3 or TRBV12-4 and TRBJ2-2; 9 bases map to TRBD2. V was pared by 7 bases and J by 5 bases, with 11 bases of the junction left unmatched. This CDR3 is 16 amino acids long. In DNA, the CDR3 is TGTGCCAGCACCGAGGGAGGGAGCGGGAGGACCGGGGAGCTGTTTTTT. Translated: CASTEGGSGRTGELFF.

This clonotype was detected ten times or more. The rearrangement joins TRBV12-3 or TRBV12-4 to TRBJ1-1, with 7 nucleotides matching TRBD1. The J segment lost 5 bases and the V segment lost 5 bases, leaving 5 bases of the junction unmatched. This CDR3 has 13 amino acids. The CDR3 DNA follows: TGTGCCAGCAGTCTGCAGGGGGGGACTGAAGCTTTCTTT. Its protein product is CASSLQGGTEAFF.

A remark on this clonotype: The junction departs from the called germline gene at one end, perhaps through a read error. The genes are TRBV12-3 or TRBV12-4 and TRBJ2-6; 12 bases fit TRBD1. The length of the CDR3 is 17 residues. The CDR3 sequence is CTSSHRDRGLGANVLTF. For the CDR3, the DNA is TGTACCAGCAGTCACCGGGACAGGGGGCTTGGGGCCAACGTCCTGACTTTC.

The chain links TRBV6-1 to TRBJ1-1; 8 nucleotides agree with TRBD1. With V trimmed by 6 bases and J by 7 bases, 10 bases remained unmatched. The length of the CDR3 is 14 residues. Germline CDR1 is MNHNS and CDR2 is SASEGT. The chain's CDR3 is CASRNQGAANEAFF. CDR3 DNA: TGTGCCAGCAGAAATCAGGGGGCAGCGAATGAAGCTTTCTTT.

This rearrangement joins TRBV7-2 to TRBJ2-1; the match to TRBD2 covers 8 bases. Germline V CDR1 and CDR2: SGHTA, FQGNSA. Losses at the gene ends were 2 bases for V and 9 bases for J; bases not matched to a gene: 12. CDR3 size: 16 residues. CDR3 amino acids: CASSLWGRGAPGEQFF. Written as DNA, the CDR3 is TGTGCCAGCAGCTTATGGGGGCGGGGGGCCCCGGGTGAGCAGTTCTTC.

This clonotype was found a few times. This chain joins TRBV20-1 and TRBJ2-3; D possibly corresponds to TRBD2 (6 bases). Between the trimmed V and J ends, which lost 1 base and 0 bases, there was a span of 14 bases. The germline V gene has CDR1 DFQATT and CDR2 SNEGSKA (reference sequence). The CDR3 extends over 16 amino acids. The CDR3 protein is CSARGLTSASTDTQYF. The CDR3 DNA is TGCAGTGCTAGAGGCCTGACTAGTGCTAGCACAGATACGCAGTATTTT.

This clonotype was seen a few times. The rearrangement links TRBV10-3 to TRBJ1-1, with D possibly matching TRBD1 (6 bases). Per germline, CDR1 ENHRY and CDR2 SYGVKD. The CDR3 spans 13 residues. V was clipped by 2 bases and J by 5 bases, with 9 bases between them. The CDR3 loop is CAISERGGTEAFF. The CDR3 bases are TGTGCCATCAGTGAGCGAGGGGGGACTGAAGCTTTCTTT.

This clonotype was detected ten times or more. This chain connects TRBV3-1 to TRBJ1-5; D not resolved. The CDR3 covers 12 residues. Trimming pared 6 bases from V and 4 bases from J, leaving 7 bases between. From germline, CDR1 is LGHDT and CDR2 YNNKEL (reference sequence). The CDR3 DNA reads TGTGCCAGCAGTCAGGTTAATCAGCCCCAGCATTTT. Translation: CASSQVNQPQHF. Drawing the rest from reference TRBV3-1 and TRBJ1-5, the complete variable domain is DTAVSQTPKYLVTQMGNDKSIKCEQNLGHDTMYWYKQDSKKFLKIMFSYNNKELIINETVPNRFSPKSPDKAHLNLHINSLELGDSAVYFCASSQVNQPQHFGDGTRLSIL.

This chain joins TRBV4-1 and TRBJ2-2; perhaps TRBD2 as D (5 bases). CDR1 is MGHRA, CDR2 YSYEKL, per germline. The CDR3 is 17 amino acids. With 5 bases removed from V and 1 base from J, the gap between germline ends came to 17 bases. In DNA, the CDR3 is TGCGCCAGCAGCTACAGACTCAAGGCGGGGAACACCGGGGAGCTGTTTTTT. Its protein is CASSYRLKAGNTGELFF.

There are a few counts of this clonotype. This chain links TRBV28 with TRBJ2-5; 7 bases match TRBD2. CDR1 and CDR2 from the germline V gene are MDHEN and SYDVKM. The CDR3 loop spans 15 amino acids. The J segment lost 1 base and the V segment lost 6 bases, leaving 8 bases of the junction unmatched. DNA of the CDR3: TGTGCCAGCAGGTTAGCGGGCCTGGGCCAAGAGACCCAGTACTTC. It yields the protein CASRLAGLGQETQYF.

This chain uses TRBV6-2 or TRBV6-3 with TRBJ2-5, with no clear D. Deletions cut 3 bases from V and 3 bases from J, with 5 bases between. The CDR3 covers 12 residues. Germline V lookup: CDR1 MNHEY, CDR2 SVGEGT. The CDR3 region has the DNA TGTGCCAGCAGTTATTTGGAAGAGACCCAGTACTTC. Translated: CASSYLEETQYF.

J is TRBJ2-1 and V is TRBV6-5; D is unresolved. CDR1 MNHEY and CDR2 SVGAGI come from the germline V gene. Trimming left V 0 bases short and J 9 bases short, with 12 bases between. The CDR3 has 14 residues. CDR3 residues: CASSYSTSRSEQFF. The CDR3 DNA sequence: TGTGCCAGCAGTTACTCGACGTCTAGGAGTGAGCAGTTCTTC.

The chain couples TRBV18 to TRBJ2-5; D may be TRBD1 (5 bases). The CDR3 consists of 14 residues. V lost 8 bases to trimming and J lost 1 base, with 14 bases between them. CDR1 KGHSH and CDR2 LQKENI come from the germline V gene. The CDR3 spells CASASTGSQETQYF. For the CDR3, the DNA is TGTGCCAGCGCGTCCACAGGATCCCAAGAGACCCAGTACTTC. Using reference TRBV18 and TRBJ2-5 for the parts outside the CDR3, the full variable domain is NAGVMQNPRHLVRRRGQEARLRCSPMKGHSHVYWYRQLPEEGLKFMVYLQKENIIDESGMPKERFSAEFPKEGPSILRIQQVVRGDSAAYFCASASTGSQETQYFGPGTRLLVL.

The chain is built from TRBV28 and TRBJ2-7; 8 bases fit TRBD2. V was pared by 7 bases and J by 7 bases, with 9 bases of the junction left unmatched. Per germline, CDR1 MDHEN and CDR2 SYDVKM. The CDR3 runs 13 residues. This CDR3 is CASTSMTGGEQYF. The CDR3 nucleotides read TGTGCCAGCACCTCGATGACGGGGGGGGAGCAGTACTTC.

The gene calls are TRBV5-1 and TRBJ2-3, with 9 bases identical to TRBD1. V was pared by 4 bases and J by 6 bases, with 9 bases of the junction left unmatched. The CDR3 totals 15 residues. Germline CDR1 is SGHRS and CDR2 is YFSETQ. CDR3 DNA: TGCGCCAGCAGCGCGGGACAGGGTGCGGGGGATACGCAGTATTTT. Amino acids: CASSAGQGAGDTQYF.

V gene TRBV7-3 combines with J gene TRBJ2-1; the D gene could be TRBD1 or TRBD2 (5 bases each). V lost 0 bases to trimming and J lost 0 bases, with 15 bases between them. In germline, CDR1 is SGHTA, CDR2 FQGTGA. The CDR3 is made up of 18 amino acids. Written as DNA, the CDR3 is TGTGCCAGCAGCTTAACCCCCGGGGCCTCCGGCTCCTACAATGAGCAGTTCTTC. This encodes CASSLTPGASGSYNEQFF. The full variable domain, rest sourced from reference TRBV7-3 and TRBJ2-1, is GAGVSQTPSNKVTEKGKYVELRCDPISGHTALYWYRQSLGQGPEFLIYFQGTGAADDSGLPNDRFFAVRPEGSVSTLKIQRTERGDSAVYLCASSLTPGASGSYNEQFFGPGTRLTVL.

This clonotype was picked up a small number of times. V gene TRBV4-2 combines with J gene TRBJ2-1, with 10 bases identical to TRBD2. The germline V gene encodes CDR1 LGHNA and CDR2 YNFKEQ. V lost 0 bases, J lost 3 bases, and 2 bases stayed unmatched. This CDR3 has 16 amino acids. CDR3 in amino acids: CASSQDKRGGYNEQFF. In nucleotides, the CDR3 is TGTGCCAGCAGCCAAGATAAGCGGGGGGGCTACAATGAGCAGTTCTTC.

The rearrangement links TRBV9 to TRBJ2-7, with D perhaps TRBD1 or TRBD2 (5 bases each). This CDR3 region has 15 residues. CDR1 is SGDLS, CDR2 YYNGEE, per germline. Deletions cut 0 bases from V and 2 bases from J, with 12 bases between. The CDR3 here is CASSVGGPLAYEQYF. The CDR3 region has the DNA TGTGCCAGCAGCGTAGGGGGACCCCTGGCCTACGAGCAGTACTTC.

The table lists this clonotype with many counts. The chain is built from TRBV5-6 and TRBJ2-1; tentatively, D is TRBD1 (6 bases). The CDR3 is made up of 18 amino acids. CDR1 is SGHDT, CDR2 YYEEEE, per germline. V was pared by 5 bases and J by 7 bases, with 28 bases between. The chain's CDR3 is CASRGGFFSGGSLNEQFF. In nucleotides, the CDR3 is TGTGCCAGCAGAGGGGGATTTTTTTCGGGTGGCAGTTTGAATGAGCAGTTCTTC.

This clonotype was seen a handful of times. The chain combines TRBV7-9 with TRBJ2-4, with 7 bases fitting TRBD2. The germline V gene encodes CDR1 SEHNR and CDR2 FQNEAQ (reference sequence). The CDR3 totals 16 residues. With 3 bases clipped from V and 4 bases from J, the junction kept 9 bases outside the gene matches. CDR3: CASSLFAGVGKNIQYF. The CDR3 DNA follows: TGTGCCAGCAGCTTGTTCGCGGGAGTAGGAAAAAACATTCAGTACTTC.

The rearrangement links TRBV20-1 to TRBJ2-1, with 11 bases lining up with TRBD2. The trim removed 5 bases at V and 8 bases at J, leaving 8 bases unmatched. The CDR3 sequence is 14 residues long. The V gene's germline CDR1 is DFQATT and CDR2 SNEGSKA (reference sequence). The CDR3: CSAFSGRAFYEQFF. The CDR3 nucleotides read TGCAGTGCTTTTAGCGGGAGGGCATTCTATGAGCAGTTCTTC.

In its sample, this clonotype was seen many times. V and J are TRBV12-3 or TRBV12-4 and TRBJ1-4; 9 bases map to TRBD1. The CDR3 spans 14 residues. J gave up 8 bases and V 6 bases, and 7 bases lay outside the gene matches. The CDR3 coding sequence is TGTGCCAGCAGGCCTACAGGGGGCAACGAAAAACTGTTTTTT. Residues: CASRPTGGNEKLFF.

This clonotype has more than one count but fewer than ten. The CDR3 nucleotides are TGCGCCAGCAGCCAACCGTTTGGGACAGGGAGACACGAGCAGTACTTC. This gives the protein CASSQPFGTGRHEQYF. The genes are TRBV4-1 and TRBJ2-7, with 9 bases that match TRBD1. The V segment lost 2 bases and the J segment 5 bases; nucleotides outside the gene matches: 10. The CDR3 is 16 residues long. Germline V CDR1 and CDR2: MGHRA, YSYEKL.

This chain connects TRBV10-3 to TRBJ2-2; a possible D gene is TRBD1 (5 bases). CDR1 is ENHRY, CDR2 SYGVKD, per germline. The CDR3 is 13 residues long. Trimming left V 11 bases short and J 5 bases short, with 15 bases between. The CDR3 DNA reads as TGTGCCTCCAGTGCAGGGAAAACCGGGGAGCTGTTTTTT. This sequence encodes CASSAGKTGELFF.

The chain is built from TRBV4-2 and TRBJ2-4; D gene ambiguous. Germline V CDR1 and CDR2: LGHNA, YNFKEQ. The CDR3 is 15 amino acids. V was trimmed by 0 bases and J by 5 bases, leaving 11 bases between them. CDR3 protein: CASSQDWSGENIQYF. DNA of the CDR3: TGTGCCAGCAGCCAAGATTGGTCAGGCGAAAACATTCAGTACTTC.

This sequence joins TRBV27 and TRBJ2-7; 8 bases match TRBD2. CDR1 is MNHEY, CDR2 SMNVEV, per germline (reference sequence). With V trimmed by 1 base and J by 3 bases, 8 bases remained unmatched. The CDR3 has 16 amino acids. The CDR3 nucleotides are TGTGCCAGCAGTTTATATCCTAGCGGGCGGAACTACGAGCAGTACTTC. It encodes CASSLYPSGRNYEQYF.

This clonotype was seen ten or more times. This chain uses TRBV28 with TRBJ1-2, with 9 bases that match TRBD1. CDR3 length equals 14 residues. Germline CDR1 MDHEN, CDR2 SYDVKM. V dropped 6 bases and J dropped 0; count of bases not matched to a gene: 2. Here the CDR3 reads CASRRDRANYGYTF. The CDR3 DNA follows: TGTGCCAGCAGAAGGGACAGGGCTAACTATGGCTACACCTTC.

This clonotype was found many times. The V gene is TRBV7-8, the J gene TRBJ2-1; D not resolved. Trimming pared 5 bases from V and 5 bases from J, leaving 13 bases between. The CDR3 is 14 amino acids. Germline CDR1 reads SGHVS; CDR2 reads FQNEAQ. In DNA form, the CDR3 reads TGTGCCAGCAGCCCGACGGTAAGAAACAATGAGCAGTTCTTC. This codes for CASSPTVRNNEQFF. Using reference TRBV7-8 and TRBJ2-1 for the parts outside the CDR3, the full variable domain is GAGVSQSPRYKVAKRGQDVALRCDPISGHVSLFWYQQALGQGPEFLTYFQNEAQLDKSGLPSDRFFAERPEGSVSTLKIQRTQQEDSAVYLCASSPTVRNNEQFFGPGTRLTVL.

This clonotype has a handful of counts. The chain uses TRBV18 and TRBJ1-6; 8 nucleotides line up with TRBD1. Germline CDR1 is KGHSH and CDR2 is LQKENI. The CDR3 sequence is 15 residues long. The V gene end was trimmed by 1 base and the J gene end by 5 bases; junction bases not matched to a gene: 1. CDR3 coding DNA: TGTGCCAGCTCACCACGGACAGGGAATAATTCACCCCTCCACTTT. This sequence encodes CASSPRTGNNSPLHF.

This chain uses TRBV29-1 with TRBJ2-2, with D tentatively TRBD2 (6 bases). CDR1 SQVTM and CDR2 ANQGSEA come from the germline V gene. V was shortened by 0 bases and J by 3 bases, with 14 bases between the two germline ends. This CDR3 is 16 amino acids long. The CDR3 DNA is TGCAGCGTTGAAGATCGGGTGGGGAGGTACACCGGGGAGCTGTTTTTT. Translated, it gives CSVEDRVGRYTGELFF.

This clonotype was seen more than once but under ten times. This chain connects TRBV7-2 to TRBJ2-1; D may be TRBD1 (6 bases). V lost 5 bases and J lost 10, with 18 bases in between. CDR3 size: 14 residues. The germline gives CDR1 SGHTA, CDR2 FQGNSA. The CDR3 DNA follows: TGTGCCAGCAGCGCCAAGGGGGTAAAGAAAGAGCAGTTCTTC. Translation gives CASSAKGVKKEQFF.

The gene calls are TRBV28 and TRBJ2-1; TRBD2 matches 7 bases. J lost 4 bases, V lost 6 bases, and 9 bases had no gene match. The CDR3 extends over 15 amino acids. CDR1 and CDR2 (germline): MDHEN, SYDVKM. This chain's CDR3 is CASSRLAVNYNEQFF. CDR3 in DNA: TGTGCCAGCAGCCGGCTAGCGGTTAATTACAATGAGCAGTTCTTC.